Below, 9 T cell receptor beta chains from the same sample are listed, as sequenced in a study of immune evolution from preneoplasia to lung adenocarcinoma listed by TCRdb under 2021. Library prep was done by the immunoSEQ multiplex PCR assay. TCRdb holds this immuneACCESS table with in-frame rearrangements only. Some clones are missing; in checked studies, unresolved V genes explain under half, and the rest has no known cause. Within this sample are roughly 40,000 clones, with 74% of them counted one time only. Around 6.3% of the sample belongs to the ten largest clones. Source material: FFPE invasive lung adenocarcinoma tissue. This specimen's cell subset or site label, per the study, means: frankly invasive lung adenocarcinoma (ADC). These receptors originate from a person aged 55 to 70 with lung adenocarcinoma.

The table lists this clone with a count of one. This chain links TRBV29-1 with TRBJ1-5; TRBD1 might be the D (6 bases). The V end lost 6 bases, the J end lost 5 bases, and 17 bases lay between the germline ends. Germline V gene lookup returns CDR1 SQVTM and CDR2 ANQGSEA. The CDR3 is 14 amino acids. CDR3 amino acids: CSVTGGYGDQPQHF. The CDR3 DNA reads as TGCAGCGTCACCGGGGGCTACGGGGATCAGCCCCAGCATTTT.

This CDR3 is CASRRVFGYEQYF. Written as DNA, the CDR3 is TGTGCCAGCAGGCGCGTTTTTGGCTACGAGCAGTACTTC. This chain uses TRBV27 with TRBJ2-7; unclear D gene. The CDR3 runs 13 residues. Germline V gene sequence: CDR1 MNHEY, CDR2 SMNVEV (reference sequence). V shed 6 bases and J shed 3 bases, with 12 bases lying between them.

Written as DNA, the CDR3 is TGTGCCAGCACTGAGGGGGGGGAGTTCATGAACACTGAAGCTTTCTTT. It encodes CASTEGGEFMNTEAFF. The chain employs TRBV6-1 and TRBJ1-1; D perhaps matches TRBD1 (6 bases). Germline V gives CDR1 MNHNS, CDR2 SASEGT. V lost 7 bases to trimming and J lost 0 bases, with 18 bases between them. This CDR3 has 16 amino acids.

The chain has TRBV6-5 and TRBJ2-3; the match to TRBD1 covers 8 bases. Germline lookup yields CDR1 MNHEY and CDR2 SVGAGI. This CDR3 spans 15 amino acids. V shed 8 bases, J shed 0 bases, and the junction held 7 bases outside the gene matches. As DNA, the CDR3 is TGTGCCAGCCGTCGGACAGGGACGAGCACAGATACGCAGTATTTT. Translation: CASRRTGTSTDTQYF.

The gene calls are TRBV7-9 and TRBJ1-1, with 7 bases aligning to TRBD1. The V gene end was trimmed by 2 bases and the J gene end by 11 bases; junction bases not matched to a gene: 14. The CDR3 loop spans 15 amino acids. Germline V gene sequence: CDR1 SEHNR, CDR2 FQNEAQ (reference sequence). CDR3 DNA: TGTGCCAGCAGCTTATCCCGGGCCCAGGGGGATGAGGCTTTCTTT. Residues: CASSLSRAQGDEAFF.

For this clone: The identical CDR3 is also encoded by other nucleotide sequences in the sample. This chain connects TRBV25-1 to TRBJ1-1; D unresolved. CDR3 length: 15 residues. CDR1 is MGHDK and CDR2 is SYGVNS in the germline V gene. V gave up 5 bases and J gave up 0 bases, with 13 bases separating them. The CDR3 sequence is CASSPPEVMNTEAFF. CDR3 coding DNA: TGTGCCAGCAGTCCCCCTGAGGTCATGAACACTGAAGCTTTCTTT.

The chain uses TRBV9 and TRBJ2-1; 9 bases match TRBD2. CDR1 and CDR2 (germline): SGDLS, YYNGEE. This CDR3 region has 14 residues. V gave up 3 bases and J gave up 2 bases; unmatched junction bases: 0. The chain's CDR3 is CASSASGAYNEQFF. The CDR3 DNA follows: TGTGCCAGCAGCGCTAGCGGGGCCTACAATGAGCAGTTCTTC.

The J gene is TRBJ2-2, the V gene TRBV7-2; 9 bases line up with TRBD1. CDR3 length equals 14 residues. Germline V gene lookup returns CDR1 SGHTA and CDR2 FQGNSA. After removal of 3 bases from V and 8 bases from J, the junction contained 4 bases not matched to a gene. In DNA form, the CDR3 reads TGTGCCAGCAGCTTTCTACAGGGGGCGGGGGAGCTGTTTTTT. It codes for CASSFLQGAGELFF.

J is TRBJ2-7 and V is TRBV11-2, with TRBD2 matching 9 bases. The trim removed 1 base at V and 2 bases at J, leaving 6 bases unmatched. From germline, CDR1 is SGHAT and CDR2 FQNNGV. The CDR3 consists of 16 residues. The CDR3 is CASSLVSGRTTYEQYF. CDR3 DNA: TGTGCCAGCAGCTTAGTCAGCGGGAGGACCACCTACGAGCAGTACTTC.